The 23 T cell receptor beta chains given below trace back to one sample, sequenced in a study of shared clonotypes between healthy human individuals. The protocol was immunoSEQ multiplex PCR, while the TCRdb copy is restricted to in-frame clones and leaves out a portion. The sample shows roughly 2.5 million clones, more than 90% of them seen only once. The sequencing input was naive CD4+ T cells sorted from blood. Described subset: CD45RA+ positively selected. These receptors came from a man aged 18 to 35 in good health.

The chain joins TRBV27 to TRBJ1-1, with 11 bases matching TRBD1. Per germline, CDR1 MNHEY and CDR2 SMNVEV (reference sequence). The CDR3 spans 17 residues. J lost 1 base, V lost 6 bases, and 10 bases had no gene match. CDR3 in DNA: TGTGCCAGCAGCTTTCGGACAGGGGGCGCGGGGAACACTGAAGCTTTCTTT. It yields the protein CASSFRTGGAGNTEAFF.

Here the CDR3 reads CASSLTSGSTNTGELFF. In DNA, the CDR3 is TGTGCCAGCAGCCTTACTAGCGGGAGTACTAACACCGGGGAGCTGTTTTTT. The chain links TRBV7-2 to TRBJ2-2, with TRBD2 identical over 11 bases. J was trimmed by 2 bases and V by 5 bases; bases with no gene match: 7. CDR3 length: 17 residues. Germline V CDR1 and CDR2: SGHTA, FQGNSA.

In this sample, this clone turned up once. This chain uses TRBV27 with TRBJ1-1, with 9 bases lining up with TRBD1. There are 17 residues in the CDR3. The germline gives CDR1 MNHEY, CDR2 SMNVEV (reference sequence). With V trimmed by 4 bases and J by 6 bases, 15 bases remained unmatched. CDR3 DNA sequence: TGTGCCAGCAGTTCCCTACGTGGACAGGGGTGGAAGTCTGAAGCTTTCTTT. Its protein is CASSSLRGQGWKSEAFF.

The gene calls are TRBV5-1 and TRBJ2-7, with D maybe TRBD2 (6 bases). Germline CDR1 reads SGHRS; CDR2 reads YFSETQ. There are 15 residues in the CDR3. Trimming removed 0 bases at V and 4 bases at J, with 14 bases between. The CDR3 DNA reads TGCGCCAGCAGCTTGGGAGGCGGGAACGATTACGAGCAGTACTTC. Its translation: CASSLGGGNDYEQYF. Based on the CDR3 plus reference TRBV5-1 and TRBJ2-7, the full variable domain is KAGVTQTPRYLIKTRGQQVTLSCSPISGHRSVSWYQQTPGQGLQFLFEYFSETQRNKGNFPGRFSGRQFSNSRSEMNVSTLELGDSALYLCASSLGGGNDYEQYFGPGTRLTVT.

This sequence joins TRBV28 and TRBJ1-2; 7 bases map to TRBD1. This CDR3 region has 13 residues. V was clipped by 1 base and J by 8 bases; unmatched bases: 4. Per germline, CDR1 MDHEN and CDR2 SYDVKM. CDR3 protein: CASSLYMGQGYTF. CDR3 nucleotides: TGTGCCAGCAGTTTATACATGGGACAGGGCTACACCTTC.

This clone was seen a single time. The V and J genes are TRBV6-1 and TRBJ1-4; D is ambiguous. The CDR3 is 17 residues long. V was cut by 3 bases and J by 4 bases, with 18 bases left in between. CDR1 and CDR2 from the germline V gene are MNHNS and SASEGT. CDR3 amino acids: CASSDWQNFYNNEKLFF. In DNA form, the CDR3 reads TGTGCCAGCAGTGACTGGCAGAACTTTTATAATAATGAAAAACTGTTTTTT.

This rearrangement joins TRBV7-9 to TRBJ1-3; D remains unclear. V lost 6 bases and J 8 bases, leaving 14 bases between the germline ends. CDR3 length equals 13 residues. Germline CDR1 reads SEHNR; CDR2 reads FQNEAQ (reference sequence). In nucleotides, the CDR3 is TGTGCCAGCAGTTTTCAGCTTTTGGACACCATATATTTT. This gives the protein CASSFQLLDTIYF. The variable domain in full, with the rest retrieved from reference TRBV7-9 and TRBJ1-3, is DTGVSQNPRHKITKRGQNVTFRCDPISEHNRLYWYRQTLGQGPEFLTYFQNEAQLEKSRLLSDRFSAERPKGSFSTLEIQRTEQGDSAMYLCASSFQLLDTIYFGEGSWLTVV.

V gene TRBV19 combines with J gene TRBJ2-1; D unclear. This CDR3 is built from 14 residues. CDR1 and CDR2 (germline): LNHDA, SQIVND (reference sequence). Trimming cost V 7 bases and J 0 bases, with 10 bases left between them. Written as DNA, the CDR3 is TGTGCCAGTACTCAGGACGGCTCCTACAATGAGCAGTTCTTC. It yields the protein CASTQDGSYNEQFF.

J is TRBJ2-3 and V is TRBV29-1, with 9 positions matching TRBD1. J was trimmed by 7 bases and V by 4 bases; bases with no gene match: 12. CDR1 SQVTM and CDR2 ANQGSEA come from the germline V gene. The CDR3 contains 15 residues. The CDR3 region has the DNA TGCAGCGTTGTCGACCTGGGACAGGGTCCTTATACGCAGTATTTT. Its protein product is CSVVDLGQGPYTQYF.

J is TRBJ2-1 and V is TRBV28, with D unresolved. CDR1 and CDR2 from the germline V gene are MDHEN and SYDVKM. This CDR3 has 10 residues. The V end lost 10 bases, the J end lost 10 bases, and 11 bases lay between the germline ends. CDR3 DNA: TGTGCCACCAGGTGGCGCGAGCAGTTCTTC. It yields the protein CATRWREQFF.

The chain is built from TRBV2 and TRBJ2-3; 7 bases map to TRBD2. The J segment lost 0 bases and the V segment lost 2 bases, leaving 11 bases of the junction unmatched. CDR3 size: 18 residues. Germline lookup yields CDR1 SNHLY and CDR2 FYNNEI. The CDR3 nucleotides read TGTGCCAGCAGTGAACGGCCTCTAGCGGCCTCTAGCACAGATACGCAGTATTTT. It is translated as CASSERPLAASSTDTQYF.

The rearrangement joins TRBV14 to TRBJ2-7; no reliable D call. CDR3 size: 13 residues. The V end lost 3 bases, the J end lost 5 bases, and 11 bases lay between the germline ends. Germline V gives CDR1 SGHDN, CDR2 FVKESK. The CDR3 nucleotides are TGTGCCAGCAGCCAGTGGGATACCAACGAGCAGTACTTC. This gives the protein CASSQWDTNEQYF. The variable domain in full, completed from reference TRBV14 and TRBJ2-7, reads EAGVTQFPSHSVIEKGQTVTLRCDPISGHDNLYWYRRVMGKEIKFLLHFVKESKQDESGMPNNRFLAERTGGTYSTLKVQPAELEDSGVYFCASSQWDTNEQYFGPGTRLTVT.

The sample holds one count of this clone. The chain recombines TRBV10-3 with TRBJ2-5; D not certain. The J call may be incorrect, as the DNA end agrees better with TRBJ2-7. The CDR3 runs to 13 residues. The germline V gene has CDR1 ENHRY and CDR2 SYGVKD. CDR3 sequence: CAISDGAHYEQYF. The CDR3 DNA is TGTGCCATCAGTGACGGAGCACACTACGAGCAGTACTTC.

The rearrangement uses TRBV2 and TRBJ1-6, with 9 positions matching TRBD1. There are 14 residues in the CDR3. Germline assignment: CDR1 SNHLY and CDR2 FYNNEI. The V segment lost 6 bases and the J segment 8 bases; nucleotides outside the gene matches: 5. The CDR3 DNA reads as TGTGCCAGCAGATGGGACAGGGATGATTCACCCCTCCACTTT. The encoded protein is CASRWDRDDSPLHF.

The chain is built from TRBV6-5 and TRBJ2-7, with 7 bases aligning to TRBD1. CDR3 length equals 11 residues. Germline V CDR1 and CDR2: MNHEY, SVGAGI. V trimming: 10 bases; J trimming: 2 bases; junction bases outside the gene matches: 2. The CDR3 sequence: CATGQAYEQYF. The CDR3, as DNA: TGTGCCACAGGACAGGCCTACGAGCAGTACTTC.

This clone was detected a few times. The V call is TRBV4-1, the J call TRBJ1-1, with 7 bases that match TRBD1. Unmatched junction bases numbered 7, after V lost 4 bases and J lost 5 bases. CDR1 and CDR2 (germline): MGHRA, YSYEKL. The CDR3 is 14 residues long. CDR3 nucleotide sequence: TGCGCCAGCAGCCTCGGACAGGAAAAGACTGAAGCTTTCTTT. Protein: CASSLGQEKTEAFF.

The chain carries TRBV7-9 and TRBJ2-7, with a tentative D call TRBD2 (5 bases). The germline V gene encodes CDR1 SEHNR and CDR2 FQNEAQ (reference sequence). The CDR3 is 17 amino acids. V was pared by 1 base and J by 0 bases, with 16 bases between. Here the CDR3 reads CASSLGEDSLLSYEQYF. DNA for the CDR3: TGTGCCAGCAGCTTAGGAGAGGACTCTCTACTCTCCTACGAGCAGTACTTC.

This chain connects TRBV5-1 to TRBJ2-1; D not resolved. Germline V gene sequence: CDR1 SGHRS, CDR2 YFSETQ. V shed 0 bases and J shed 7 bases, with 8 bases lying between them. The CDR3 contains 13 residues. CDR3 bases: TGCGCCAGCAGCTTGGACGGATTTAATGAGCAGTTCTTC. It yields the protein CASSLDGFNEQFF.

This clone was found once. The chain is built from TRBV7-2 and TRBJ2-1; D is undetermined. The CDR3 is 13 residues long. Trimming stripped 0 bases from V and 9 bases from J, with 9 bases between. Per germline, CDR1 SGHTA and CDR2 FQGNSA. DNA for the CDR3: TGTGCCAGCAGCTTAGCGGCGTTGGGTGAGCAGTTCTTC. It codes for CASSLAALGEQFF.

The rearrangement joins TRBV5-1 to TRBJ2-3, with 9 nucleotides matching TRBD1. This CDR3 contains 14 residues. The J segment lost 4 bases and the V segment lost 3 bases, leaving 3 bases of the junction unmatched. In germline, CDR1 is SGHRS, CDR2 YFSETQ. CDR3 residues: CASSWDRASDTQYF. In nucleotides, the CDR3 is TGCGCCAGCAGCTGGGACAGGGCATCAGATACGCAGTATTTT.

V and J are TRBV19 and TRBJ2-2; the D gene could be TRBD1 or TRBD2 (6 bases each). CDR1 is LNHDA, CDR2 SQIVND, per germline (reference sequence). Trimming cost V 7 bases and J 1 base, with 19 bases left between them. The CDR3 contains 17 residues. The CDR3 region is CASTEGGGFVNTGELFF. The CDR3 DNA reads as TGTGCCAGTACCGAAGGGGGAGGCTTCGTGAACACCGGGGAGCTGTTTTTT.

The chain combines TRBV6-1 with TRBJ2-2; a weak D match, TRBD2 (6 bases). The germline V gene encodes CDR1 MNHNS and CDR2 SASEGT. This CDR3 has 19 amino acids. Trimming cost V 2 bases and J 5 bases, with 24 bases left between them. DNA of the CDR3: TGTGCCAGCAGTGAAAAAGGAGGGATGGACGCCAAAGGGACCGGGGAGCTGTTTTTT. As protein: CASSEKGGMDAKGTGELFF.

This clone was seen a single time. The chain uses TRBV5-4 and TRBJ1-3; D is undetermined. This CDR3 is built from 18 residues. Per the germline V gene, CDR1 is SGHNT and CDR2 is YYREEE (reference sequence). The V end lost 0 bases, the J end lost 2 bases, and 18 bases lay between the germline ends. This CDR3 is CASSLGPSRGIAGNTIYF. In DNA form, the CDR3 reads TGTGCCAGCAGCTTGGGGCCCTCAAGAGGGATCGCTGGAAACACCATATATTTT.